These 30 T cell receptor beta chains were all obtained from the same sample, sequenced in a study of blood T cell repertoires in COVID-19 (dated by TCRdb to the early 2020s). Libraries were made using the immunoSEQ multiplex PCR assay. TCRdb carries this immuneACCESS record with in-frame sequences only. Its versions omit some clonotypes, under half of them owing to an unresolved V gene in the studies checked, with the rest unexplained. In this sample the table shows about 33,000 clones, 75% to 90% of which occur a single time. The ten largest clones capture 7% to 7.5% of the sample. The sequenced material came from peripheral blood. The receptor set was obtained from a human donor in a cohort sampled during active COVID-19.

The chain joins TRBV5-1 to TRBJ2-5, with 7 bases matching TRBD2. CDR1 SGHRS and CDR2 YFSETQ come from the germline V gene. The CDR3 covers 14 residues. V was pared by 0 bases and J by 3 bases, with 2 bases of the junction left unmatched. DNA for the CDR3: TGCGCCAGCAGCTTGGGCCGGGGGGAAGAGACCCAGTACTTC. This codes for CASSLGRGEETQYF.

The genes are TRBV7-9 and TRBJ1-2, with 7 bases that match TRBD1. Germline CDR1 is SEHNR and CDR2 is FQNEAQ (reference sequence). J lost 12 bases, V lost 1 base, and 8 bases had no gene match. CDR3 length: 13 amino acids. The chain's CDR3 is CASSLGTGPWNTF. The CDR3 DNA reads TGTGCCAGCAGCTTAGGGACAGGCCCTTGGAACACCTTC.

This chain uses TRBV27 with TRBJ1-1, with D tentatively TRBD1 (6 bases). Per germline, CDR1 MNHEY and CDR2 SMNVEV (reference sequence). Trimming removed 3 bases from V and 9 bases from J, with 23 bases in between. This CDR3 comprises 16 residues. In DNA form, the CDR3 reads TGTGCCAGCAGTTTGTCGAACACAGGGCTACAAGAGAAAGCTTTCTTT. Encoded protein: CASSLSNTGLQEKAFF.

CDR3 residues: CASSHDRGEQYF. In DNA form, the CDR3 reads TGTGCCAGCAGCCATGACAGGGGCGAGCAGTACTTC. The V call is TRBV3-1 (or the pseudogene TRBV3-2), the J call TRBJ2-7; 8 bases line up with TRBD1. J was trimmed by 6 bases and V by 3 bases; bases with no gene match: 1. The CDR3 extends over 12 amino acids. Germline lookup yields CDR1 LGHDT and CDR2 YNNKEL (reference sequence).

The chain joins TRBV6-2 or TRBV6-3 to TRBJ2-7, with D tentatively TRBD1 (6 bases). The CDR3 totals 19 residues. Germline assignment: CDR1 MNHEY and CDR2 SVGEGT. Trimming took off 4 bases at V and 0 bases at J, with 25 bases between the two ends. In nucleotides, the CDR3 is TGTGCCAGCAGTTTTATTCCGGGCCAAATGGGGGCGAGCTCCTACGAGCAGTACTTC. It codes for CASSFIPGQMGASSYEQYF.

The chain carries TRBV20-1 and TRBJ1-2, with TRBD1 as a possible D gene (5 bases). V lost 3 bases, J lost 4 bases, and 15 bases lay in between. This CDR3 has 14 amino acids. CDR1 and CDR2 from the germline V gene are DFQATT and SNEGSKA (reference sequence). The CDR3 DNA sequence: TGCAGTGCTAGTGCCATAACGGGGGTCTATGGCTACACCTTC. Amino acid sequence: CSASAITGVYGYTF.

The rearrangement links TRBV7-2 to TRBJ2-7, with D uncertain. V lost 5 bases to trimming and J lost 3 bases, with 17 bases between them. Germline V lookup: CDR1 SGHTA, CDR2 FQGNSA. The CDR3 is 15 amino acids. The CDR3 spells CASSHSPSTFYEQYF. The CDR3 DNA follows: TGTGCCAGCAGCCACTCCCCGAGTACCTTCTACGAGCAGTACTTC.

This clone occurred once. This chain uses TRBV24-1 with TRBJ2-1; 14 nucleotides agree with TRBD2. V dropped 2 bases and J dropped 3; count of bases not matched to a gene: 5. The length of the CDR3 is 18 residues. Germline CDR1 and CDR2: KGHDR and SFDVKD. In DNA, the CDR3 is TGTGCCACCAGTGATTCGACTAGCGGGAGGGCAGGCTACAATGAGCAGTTCTTC. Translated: CATSDSTSGRAGYNEQFF.

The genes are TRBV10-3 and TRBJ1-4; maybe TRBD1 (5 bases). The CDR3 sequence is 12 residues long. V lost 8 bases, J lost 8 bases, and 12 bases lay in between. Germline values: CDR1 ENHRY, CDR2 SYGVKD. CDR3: CAIGGAGEKLFF. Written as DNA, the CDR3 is TGTGCCATCGGAGGGGCCGGCGAAAAACTGTTTTTT.

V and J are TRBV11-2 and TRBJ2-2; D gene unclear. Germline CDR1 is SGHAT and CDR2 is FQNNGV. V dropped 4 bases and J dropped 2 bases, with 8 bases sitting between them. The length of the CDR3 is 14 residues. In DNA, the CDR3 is TGTGCCAGCAGCTCCGACTCAAACACCGGGGAGCTGTTTTTT. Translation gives CASSSDSNTGELFF.

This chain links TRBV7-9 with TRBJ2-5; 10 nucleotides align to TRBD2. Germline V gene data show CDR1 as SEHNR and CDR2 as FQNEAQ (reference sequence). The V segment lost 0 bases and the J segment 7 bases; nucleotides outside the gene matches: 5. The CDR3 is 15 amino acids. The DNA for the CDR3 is TGTGCCAGCAGCTTAGCCGGGACTAGCGTTGGGACCCAGTACTTC. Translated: CASSLAGTSVGTQYF. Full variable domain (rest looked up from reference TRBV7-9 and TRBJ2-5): DTGVSQNPRHKITKRGQNVTFRCDPISEHNRLYWYRQTLGQGPEFLTYFQNEAQLEKSRLLSDRFSAERPKGSFSTLEIQRTEQGDSAMYLCASSLAGTSVGTQYFGPGTRLLVL.

CDR3 sequence (DNA): TGCGCCAGCAGCCAAGAGCCACAGGGAGGGGGTCTCTCTGGAAACACCATATATTTT. Its protein is CASSQEPQGGGLSGNTIYF. V usage is TRBV4-1 and J usage is TRBJ1-3, with D perhaps TRBD1 (6 bases). The length of the CDR3 is 19 residues. Germline CDR1 is MGHRA and CDR2 is YSYEKL. Trimming shortened V by 0 bases and J by 0 bases, and 18 bases separated the two germline ends.

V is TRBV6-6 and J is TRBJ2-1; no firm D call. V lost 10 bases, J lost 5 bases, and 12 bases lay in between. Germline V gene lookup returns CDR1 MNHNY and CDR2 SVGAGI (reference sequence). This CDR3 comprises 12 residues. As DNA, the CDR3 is TGTGCCATGCGGTCCAGCAACAATGAGCAGTTCTTC. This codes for CAMRSSNNEQFF.

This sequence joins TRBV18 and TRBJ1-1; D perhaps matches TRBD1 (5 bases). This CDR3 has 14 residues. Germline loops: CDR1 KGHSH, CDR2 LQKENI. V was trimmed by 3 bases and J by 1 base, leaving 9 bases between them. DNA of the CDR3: TGTGCCAGCTCACCCTCGACAGAGAACACTGAAGCTTTCTTT. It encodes CASSPSTENTEAFF.

DNA for the CDR3: TGTGCCTGGACCCGGGACACCCTGGGCTATGGCTACACCTTC. As protein: CAWTRDTLGYGYTF. The chain recombines TRBV30 with TRBJ1-2, with D perhaps matching TRBD1 (6 bases). V was cut by 4 bases and J by 4 bases, with 16 bases left in between. The germline V gene has CDR1 GTSNPN and CDR2 SVGIG (reference sequence). The CDR3 has 14 amino acids.

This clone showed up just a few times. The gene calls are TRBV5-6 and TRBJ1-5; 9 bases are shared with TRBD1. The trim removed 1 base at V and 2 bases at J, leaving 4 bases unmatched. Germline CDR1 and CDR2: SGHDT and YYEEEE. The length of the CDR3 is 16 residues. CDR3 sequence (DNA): TGTGCCAGCAGCTTGTGGGGGACAGGGCGCAATCAGCCCCAGCATTTT. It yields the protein CASSLWGTGRNQPQHF.

CDR3: CASSYVGDNSYEQYF. CDR3 DNA sequence: TGTGCCAGCAGTTACGTAGGGGACAATTCCTACGAGCAGTACTTC. The chain couples TRBV6-5 to TRBJ2-7, with D maybe TRBD1 (6 bases). The CDR3 length is 15 residues. Germline CDR1 reads MNHEY; CDR2 reads SVGAGI. Trimming took off 2 bases at V and 1 base at J, with 12 bases between the two ends.

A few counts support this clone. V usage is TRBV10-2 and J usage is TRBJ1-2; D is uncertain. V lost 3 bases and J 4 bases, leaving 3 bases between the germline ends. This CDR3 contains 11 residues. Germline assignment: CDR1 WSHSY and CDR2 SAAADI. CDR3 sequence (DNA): TGCGCCAGCAGTGACAGCTATGGCTACACCTTC. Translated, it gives CASSDSYGYTF.

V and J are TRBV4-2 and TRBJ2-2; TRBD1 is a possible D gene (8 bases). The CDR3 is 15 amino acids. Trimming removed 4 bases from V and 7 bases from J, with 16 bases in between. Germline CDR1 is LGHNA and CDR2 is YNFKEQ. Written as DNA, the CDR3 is TGTGCCAGCAGCCGCCAACAGGGGGGGATCGGGGAGCTGTTTTTT. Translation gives CASSRQQGGIGELFF.

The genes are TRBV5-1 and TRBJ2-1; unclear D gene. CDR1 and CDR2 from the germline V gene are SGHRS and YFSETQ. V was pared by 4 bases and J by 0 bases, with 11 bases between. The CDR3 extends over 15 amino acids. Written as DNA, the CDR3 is TGCGCCAGCAGCGCCGACTGGAGCTCCTACAATGAGCAGTTCTTC. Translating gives CASSADWSSYNEQFF.

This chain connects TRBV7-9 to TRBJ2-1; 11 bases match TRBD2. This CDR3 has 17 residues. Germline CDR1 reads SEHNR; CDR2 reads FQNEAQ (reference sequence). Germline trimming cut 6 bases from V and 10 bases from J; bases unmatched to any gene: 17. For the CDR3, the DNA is TGTGCCAGCAGTCCCGGGACATCACTAGCGGGAGTTTTGGAGCAGTTCTTC. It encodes CASSPGTSLAGVLEQFF.

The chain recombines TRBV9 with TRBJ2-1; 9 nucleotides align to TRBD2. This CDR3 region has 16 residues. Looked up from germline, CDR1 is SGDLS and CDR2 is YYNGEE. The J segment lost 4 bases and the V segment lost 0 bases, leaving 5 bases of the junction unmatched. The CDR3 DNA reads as TGTGCCAGCAGCGTAGTCGGGAGCGGGGGGTACAATGAGCAGTTCTTC. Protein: CASSVVGSGGYNEQFF.

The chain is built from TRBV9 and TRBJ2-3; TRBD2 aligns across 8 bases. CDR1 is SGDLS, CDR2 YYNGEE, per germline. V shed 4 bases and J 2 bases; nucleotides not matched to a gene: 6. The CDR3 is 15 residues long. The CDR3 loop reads CASSIRGGTTDTQYF. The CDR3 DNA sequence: TGTGCCAGCAGCATTCGGGGGGGGACCACAGATACGCAGTATTTT.

The CDR3 loop is CASGLRGTGANVLTF. For the CDR3, the DNA is TGTGCTAGTGGTTTGAGGGGTACTGGGGCCAACGTCCTGACTTTC. J is TRBJ2-6 and V is TRBV12-5; D may be TRBD1 (5 bases). CDR1 is LGHNT, CDR2 FRNRAP, per germline. The V gene lost 2 bases and the J gene lost 2 bases, with 7 bases spanning the gap. The CDR3 contains 15 residues. The full variable domain, completed using reference TRBV12-5 and TRBJ2-6, is DARVTQTPRHKVTEMGQEVTMRCQPILGHNTVFWYRQTMMQGLELLAYFRNRAPLDDSGMPKDRFSAEMPDATLATLKIQPSEPRDSAVYFCASGLRGTGANVLTFGAGSRLTVL.

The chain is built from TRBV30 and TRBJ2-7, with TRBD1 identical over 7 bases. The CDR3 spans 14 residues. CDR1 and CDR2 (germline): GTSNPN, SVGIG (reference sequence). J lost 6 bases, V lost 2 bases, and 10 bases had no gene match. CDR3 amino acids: CAWSTGQTRGEQYF. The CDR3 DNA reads TGTGCCTGGAGTACGGGACAGACTCGGGGCGAGCAGTACTTC.

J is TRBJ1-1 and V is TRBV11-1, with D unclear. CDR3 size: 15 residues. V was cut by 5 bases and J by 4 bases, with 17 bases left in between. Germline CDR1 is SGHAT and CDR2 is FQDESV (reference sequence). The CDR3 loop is CASSPISPGRTEAFF. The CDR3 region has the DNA TGTGCCAGCAGCCCGATAAGTCCAGGTCGCACTGAAGCTTTCTTT.

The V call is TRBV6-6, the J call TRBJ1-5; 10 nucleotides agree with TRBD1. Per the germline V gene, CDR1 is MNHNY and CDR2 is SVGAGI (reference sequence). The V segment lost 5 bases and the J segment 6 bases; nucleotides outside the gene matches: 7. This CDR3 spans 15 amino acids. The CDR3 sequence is CASSTGTGAGQPQHF. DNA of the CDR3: TGTGCCAGCAGTACCGGGACAGGGGCTGGTCAGCCCCAGCATTTT.

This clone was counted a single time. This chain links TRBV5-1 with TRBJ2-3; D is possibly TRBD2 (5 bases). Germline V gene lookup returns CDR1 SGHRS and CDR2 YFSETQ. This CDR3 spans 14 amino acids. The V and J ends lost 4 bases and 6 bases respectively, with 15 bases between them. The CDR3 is CASSPGSFSDTQYF. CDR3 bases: TGCGCCAGCAGCCCGGGGTCCTTTTCTGATACGCAGTATTTT.

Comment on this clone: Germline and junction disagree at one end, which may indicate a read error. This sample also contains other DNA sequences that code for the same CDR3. This chain's CDR3 is CASSQTAAYEQYF. CDR3 DNA: TGTGCCAGCTCACAAACAGCAGCCTATGAGCAGTACTTC. V gene TRBV18 combines with J gene TRBJ2-7; no clear D gene. Germline CDR1 KGHSH, CDR2 LQKENI. This CDR3 contains 13 residues.

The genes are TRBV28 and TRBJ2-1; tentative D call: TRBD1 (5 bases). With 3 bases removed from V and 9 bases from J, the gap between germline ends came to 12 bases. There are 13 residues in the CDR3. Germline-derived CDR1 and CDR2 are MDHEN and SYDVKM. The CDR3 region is CASSFPPQGEQFF. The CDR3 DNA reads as TGTGCCAGCAGTTTCCCACCTCAGGGTGAGCAGTTCTTC.